The sequence of this TCR beta chain was determined in a study of CD8 T cells in Susac syndrome. Germline CDR1 DFQATT, CDR2 SNEGSKA (reference sequence). V lost 3 bases, J lost 3 bases, and 12 bases lay in between. The CDR3 spans 13 residues. This clonotype was seen once. With random hexamers, 0.5 to 1 ug RNA was reverse transcribed. It was immunoSEQ multiplex PCR that amplified TCR beta CDR3 across 54 Vbeta and 13 Jbeta. Each CDR3 protein gets one entry after TCRdb re-called the immunoSEQ multiplex PCR reads with MiXCR. The profile shows almost 450,000 distinct CDR3 sequences, approximately 85% of them singletons.

The origin of this receptor is a human donor with multiple sclerosis. Source material: CD8+ T cells from PBMCs. The gene calls are TRBV20-1 and TRBJ2-7; the D gene is possibly TRBD2 (5 bases). The CDR3 here is CSARRENYYEQYF. The CDR3 DNA reads TGCAGTGCTAGGAGGGAAAATTACTACGAGCAGTACTTC.